These 20 T cell receptor beta chains came from one sample sequenced in a study of T cell repertoires in cytomegalovirus infection. Antigen specificity for these receptors is unknown. Each CDR3 protein is one row after TCRdb ran MiXCR on the reads. The table shows a few hundred thousand distinct CDR3 sequences, with approximately 40% occurring only once. This specimen consisted of cultured PBMCs, obtained from culture after CMV antigen stimulation. The receptors stem from a human donor in good health (CMV status not recorded). Some clones in this sample may be carry-over from other donors' samples.

This clonotype was seen a handful of times. The chain combines TRBV6-1 with TRBJ2-1, with 14 bases fitting TRBD2. Germline CDR1 reads MNHNS; CDR2 reads SASEGT. The CDR3 runs 15 residues. V lost 5 bases, J lost 9 bases, and 6 bases stayed unmatched. CDR3 loop: CASSQGLAGVGEQFF. CDR3 nucleotide sequence: TGTGCCAGCAGTCAGGGACTAGCGGGAGTAGGTGAGCAGTTCTTC.

This clonotype was seen a few times. V and J are TRBV4-3 and TRBJ2-1; D gene unclear. Germline loops: CDR1 LGHNA, CDR2 YSLEER. V was clipped by 2 bases and J by 5 bases, with 10 bases between them. CDR3 size: 14 residues. The CDR3 DNA reads TGCGCCAGCAGCCAATCCTTTTCCGACAATGAGCAGTTCTTC. It encodes CASSQSFSDNEQFF.

This clonotype was observed at least ten times. The chain couples TRBV7-2 to TRBJ1-2; 8 bases map to TRBD1. This CDR3 region has 15 residues. J gave up 4 bases and V 5 bases, and 9 bases lay outside the gene matches. CDR1 is SGHTA, CDR2 FQGNSA, per germline. CDR3 residues: CASSHRDRRTYGYTF. The CDR3 DNA reads as TGTGCCAGCAGCCACCGGGACAGGCGAACCTATGGCTACACCTTC.

This sequence joins TRBV4-3 and TRBJ2-3; the match to TRBD2 covers 9 bases. CDR1 LGHNA and CDR2 YSLEER come from the germline V gene. V shed 1 base and J 2 bases; nucleotides not matched to a gene: 4. The CDR3 consists of 16 residues. CDR3 residues: CASSQGSSGTTDTQYF. The CDR3 DNA sequence: TGCGCCAGCAGCCAAGGGTCTAGCGGGACCACAGATACGCAGTATTTT.

The rearrangement links TRBV5-4 to TRBJ2-2; D gene uncertain. The CDR3 is 15 residues long. Trimming left V 4 bases short and J 3 bases short, with 13 bases between. The germline V gene encodes CDR1 SGHNT and CDR2 YYREEE (reference sequence). Here the CDR3 DNA reads TGTGCCAGCAGCCCCTTTCGGGCCCACACCGGGGAGCTGTTTTTT. Residues: CASSPFRAHTGELFF.

This clonotype has only a few counts. This chain links TRBV19 with TRBJ1-2, with D uncertain. Looked up from germline, CDR1 is LNHDA and CDR2 is SQIVND (reference sequence). V was trimmed by 5 bases and J by 6 bases, leaving 10 bases between them. The length of the CDR3 is 12 residues. CDR3 nucleotide sequence: TGTGCCAGTAGTCTGGGAGTTGATGGCTACACCTTC. This encodes CASSLGVDGYTF.

CDR3 DNA sequence: TGTGCCAGCAGCCAAGAGGTTGGGGCCAATCAGCCCCAGCATTTT. Its protein product is CASSQEVGANQPQHF. V and J are TRBV4-2 and TRBJ1-5; the D gene is possibly TRBD1 (5 bases). Germline V gene data show CDR1 as LGHNA and CDR2 as YNFKEQ. Trimming removed 0 bases from V and 3 bases from J, with 9 bases in between. The CDR3 spans 15 residues.

This clonotype appeared a few times. The chain has TRBV7-8 and TRBJ1-6; D is undetermined. V lost 1 base and J lost 11, with 9 bases in between. Germline V gene sequence: CDR1 SGHVS, CDR2 FQNEAQ. The length of the CDR3 is 13 residues. CDR3: CASSLGRVTPLHF. CDR3 nucleotides: TGTGCCAGCAGCTTAGGGAGGGTAACACCCCTCCACTTT.

The chain is built from TRBV6-2 or TRBV6-3 and TRBJ1-5; 8 nucleotides match TRBD1. CDR1 is MNHEY and CDR2 is SVGEGT in the germline V gene. With 7 bases clipped from V and 7 bases from J, the junction kept 9 bases outside the gene matches. The CDR3 loop spans 14 amino acids. DNA for the CDR3: TGTGCCAGCAACAACGGGGCAGGGGGCCAGCCCCAGCATTTT. As protein: CASNNGAGGQPQHF.

Regarding this clonotype: At one boundary the junction diverges from the germline segment, which might be a read error. The chain employs TRBV12-3 or TRBV12-4 and TRBJ1-4, with a possible D match to TRBD1 (6 bases). CDR3 length: 12 amino acids. The CDR3 DNA reads TGTGCCAGCAGCCCGGGAACAGGGACCTGTCGATTT. Translated: CASSPGTGTCRF.

The chain couples TRBV7-4 to TRBJ2-5; D is perhaps TRBD1 (6 bases). Germline V lookup: CDR1 SGHVT, CDR2 SQSDAQ. The CDR3 loop spans 14 amino acids. With 5 bases removed from V and 5 bases from J, the gap between germline ends came to 15 bases. The CDR3 DNA reads TGTGCCAGCAGCCCGAGCGGACAGAGGGAGACCCAGTACTTC. It yields the protein CASSPSGQRETQYF.

This clonotype was seen many times. This chain uses TRBV7-2 with TRBJ2-2, with a tentative D call TRBD1 (5 bases). V dropped 5 bases and J dropped 6 bases, with 16 bases sitting between them. The CDR3 has 15 residues. CDR1 and CDR2 (germline): SGHTA, FQGNSA. The CDR3 sequence is CASSPYTSGPGELFF. CDR3 nucleotides: TGTGCCAGCAGCCCCTACACCTCAGGGCCCGGGGAGCTGTTTTTT.

This chain joins TRBV29-1 and TRBJ2-7; TRBD1 is a possible D gene (5 bases). Looked up from germline, CDR1 is SQVTM and CDR2 is ANQGSEA. Trimming removed 1 base at V and 3 bases at J, with 16 bases between. This CDR3 comprises 15 residues. The CDR3 sequence is CSVEGTRDSLYEQYF. The CDR3, as DNA: TGCAGCGTTGAAGGGACCCGCGACAGCCTCTACGAGCAGTACTTC.

This chain's CDR3 is CASSSQTGSNEQFF. DNA for the CDR3: TGTGCCAGCAGCTCTCAGACTGGTTCCAATGAGCAGTTCTTC. The chain uses TRBV7-2 and TRBJ2-1, with D hard to call. The CDR3 runs to 14 residues. Trimming took 4 bases from V and 6 from J, leaving 13 bases between them. Germline CDR1 and CDR2: SGHTA and FQGNSA. The complete variable domain, with remaining parts taken from reference TRBV7-2 and TRBJ2-1, reads GAGVSQSPSNKVTEKGKDVELRCDPISGHTALYWYRQSLGQGLEFLIYFQGNSAPDKSGLPSDRFSAERTGGSVSTLTIQRTQQEDSAVYLCASSSQTGSNEQFFGPGTRLTVL.

This clonotype was recorded a few times. The gene calls are TRBV12-3 or TRBV12-4 and TRBJ2-3, with D perhaps assigned TRBD1 or TRBD2 (7 bases each). The CDR3 sequence is 14 residues long. V lost 7 bases to trimming and J lost 1 base, with 12 bases between them. DNA for the CDR3: TGTGCCAGCAATCCAGGGGGGGGCACAGATACGCAGTATTTT. Amino acids: CASNPGGGTDTQYF.

The rearrangement uses TRBV11-2 and TRBJ2-4; unclear D gene. The CDR3 loop spans 14 amino acids. Germline V gene sequence: CDR1 SGHAT, CDR2 FQNNGV. The V end was cut by 3 bases, the J end by 3 bases, with 9 bases between. CDR3 residues: CASSFSGDKNIQYF. The CDR3 nucleotides read TGTGCCAGCAGCTTTTCAGGCGACAAAAACATTCAGTACTTC. Drawing the rest from reference TRBV11-2 and TRBJ2-4, the complete variable domain is EAGVAQSPRYKIIEKRQSVAFWCNPISGHATLYWYQQILGQGPKLLIQFQNNGVVDDSQLPKDRFSAERLKGVDSTLKIQPAKLEDSAVYLCASSFSGDKNIQYFGAGTRLSVL.

There are many counts of this clonotype. The chain employs TRBV7-2 and TRBJ2-5, with 15 bases lining up with TRBD2. Unmatched junction bases numbered 14, after V lost 5 bases and J lost 1 base. The CDR3 runs 20 residues. Germline loops: CDR1 SGHTA, CDR2 FQGNSA. As DNA, the CDR3 is TGTGCCAGCAGCCAACGGACTAGCGGGGGGGCGACCCTCTTCCAAGAGACCCAGTACTTC. This codes for CASSQRTSGGATLFQETQYF.

The table lists this clonotype with a count of one. The chain carries TRBV7-9 and TRBJ2-3; D gene unclear. Trimming stripped 5 bases from V and 4 bases from J, with 13 bases between. The CDR3 length is 14 residues. CDR1 is SEHNR and CDR2 is FQNEAQ in the germline V gene (reference sequence). The CDR3 reads CASSPMGAADTQYF. The CDR3 DNA reads TGTGCCAGCAGCCCTATGGGTGCGGCAGATACGCAGTATTTT.

This clonotype turned up a few times. The chain uses TRBV7-2 and TRBJ1-1; D uncertain. The CDR3 contains 13 residues. Germline-derived CDR1 and CDR2 are SGHTA and FQGNSA. The V end was cut by 5 bases, the J end by 7 bases, with 14 bases between. The CDR3 nucleotides are TGTGCCAGCAGCCCGGGGTCGTTGGATGAAGCTTTCTTT. Amino acids: CASSPGSLDEAFF.

The CDR3 reads CSARPHRGSTDTQYF. The CDR3 DNA is TGCAGTGCTAGACCTCACAGGGGGAGCACAGATACGCAGTATTTT. The V call is TRBV20-1, the J call TRBJ2-3, with 8 bases lining up with TRBD1. Per germline, CDR1 DFQATT and CDR2 SNEGSKA (reference sequence). The CDR3 consists of 15 residues. Losses at the gene ends were 2 bases for V and 0 bases for J; bases not matched to a gene: 4.